The sample holds a few counts of the clone carrying this T cell receptor (beta chain). What it binds is unknown. The source of the sample is a study of T cell repertoires in cytomegalovirus infection. For the study at large: Matching HLA type, along with CMV infection, was indicated by public TCR beta signatures. Study-wide findings and caveats: Summed frequency of public TCR beta families distinguished CMV carriers with the relevant HLA. Predominance within the ex vivo response was attributable to HLA-C-restricted CMV-specific TCR beta clonotypes.

One entry per CDR3 protein, called by TCRdb with MiXCR from the reads. The sample comprises nearly 70,000 distinct CDR3 sequences, about 23% of which are singletons, and 79% rests with the top ten. CDR1 SNHLY and CDR2 FYNNEI come from the germline V gene. CDR3 length: 14 amino acids. V was trimmed by 4 bases and J by 6 bases, leaving 10 bases between them. This receptor was obtained from a human donor in good health (CMV status not recorded). Some clones in this sample may be carry-over from other donors' samples. The rearrangement joins TRBV2 to TRBJ1-6, with D perhaps matching TRBD1 (5 bases). The sequencing sample was made of PBMCs, sequenced either directly or after in vitro stimulation (not recorded which). CDR3 nucleotide sequence: TGTGCCAGCAGTGGCCGGGACCGTAATTCACCCCTCCACTTT. The encoded protein is CASSGRDRNSPLHF. Looking up the rest from reference TRBV2 and TRBJ1-6 gives the full variable domain: EPEVTQTPSHQVTQMGQEVILRCVPISNHLYFYWYRQILGQKVEFLVSFYNNEISEKSEIFDDQFSVERPDGSNFTLKIRSTKLEDSAMYFCASSGRDRNSPLHFGNGTRLTVT.